These 24 T cell receptor beta chains were sequenced from one sample in a study of beta chain features in type 1 diabetes. Sequenced material consisted of expressed TCRB transcripts (all of the isolated RNA was reverse transcribed). Data came from immunoSEQ multiplex PCR; TCRdb stores just in-frame clones and leaves some out. The table has 130,000 or so clones, about a tenth seen once. Sequenced: central memory CD4+ T cells from blood. The receptors were gathered from a woman aged 35 to 49 in good health.

This clone was seen a handful of times. The same CDR3 can be traced to other DNA sequences in this sample. This chain connects TRBV5-1 to TRBJ2-1, with 9 bases aligning to TRBD2. The CDR3 length is 16 residues. The germline V gene encodes CDR1 SGHRS and CDR2 YFSETQ. J gave up 3 bases and V 0 bases, and 4 bases lay outside the gene matches. This chain's CDR3 is CASSLVAGAVYNEQFF. The CDR3 DNA sequence: TGCGCCAGCAGCTTGGTAGCGGGGGCTGTCTACAATGAGCAGTTCTTC.

This sequence joins TRBV5-5 and TRBJ2-5; D possibly corresponds to TRBD1 (6 bases). Germline-derived CDR1 and CDR2 are SGHKS and YYEKEE (reference sequence). With 4 bases removed from V and 2 bases from J, the gap between germline ends came to 12 bases. The CDR3 totals 14 residues. CDR3 DNA sequence: TGTGCCAGCAGCGAATACAGGGAACAAGAGACCCAGTACTTC. This codes for CASSEYREQETQYF.

The chain uses TRBV7-2 and TRBJ2-7; 7 bases match TRBD1. The CDR3 contains 14 residues. Germline CDR1 is SGHTA and CDR2 is FQGNSA. V shed 2 bases and J 2 bases; nucleotides not matched to a gene: 3. The chain's CDR3 is CASSLQGGPYEQYF. The CDR3, as DNA: TGTGCCAGCAGCTTACAAGGGGGCCCCTACGAGCAGTACTTC.

This clone turned up a few times. The CDR3 region is CASSKGAQGTEAFF. The CDR3 DNA reads TGTGCCAGTAGTAAGGGGGCTCAGGGCACTGAAGCTTTCTTT. The J gene is TRBJ1-1, the V gene TRBV19, with TRBD1 matching over 7 bases. This CDR3 comprises 14 residues. In germline, CDR1 is LNHDA, CDR2 SQIVND (reference sequence). V dropped 4 bases and J dropped 4; count of bases not matched to a gene: 6. The whole variable domain, filled in from reference TRBV19 and TRBJ1-1, reads DGGITQSPKYLFRKEGQNVTLSCEQNLNHDAMYWYRQDPGQGLRLIYYSQIVNDFQKGDIAEGYSVSREKKESFPLTVTSAQKNPTAFYLCASSKGAQGTEAFFGQGTRLTVV.

In this sample, this clone turned up a few times. This chain connects TRBV9 to TRBJ2-3, with TRBD2 as a possible D gene (6 bases). Germline values: CDR1 SGDLS, CDR2 YYNGEE. Trimming took off 0 bases at V and 3 bases at J, with 8 bases between the two ends. There are 14 residues in the CDR3. This chain's CDR3 is CASSVESGTDTQYF. In DNA, the CDR3 is TGTGCCAGCAGCGTAGAGAGCGGGACAGATACGCAGTATTTT.

This clone has more than one count but fewer than ten. CDR3 sequence: CASSLDPGSNQPQHF. The CDR3 DNA follows: TGTGCCAGCAGCTTAGATCCGGGAAGCAATCAGCCCCAGCATTTT. The chain joins TRBV7-2 to TRBJ1-5, with D uncertain. V lost 1 base, J lost 1 base, and 8 bases lay in between. This CDR3 comprises 15 residues. CDR1 and CDR2 (germline): SGHTA, FQGNSA.

In this sample, this clone turned up a few times. The gene calls are TRBV9 and TRBJ2-1; a possible D gene is TRBD1 (5 bases). There are 12 residues in the CDR3. Germline values: CDR1 SGDLS, CDR2 YYNGEE. V lost 3 bases and J lost 9, with 10 bases in between. CDR3 protein: CASSATRAEQFF. CDR3 coding DNA: TGTGCCAGCAGCGCAACCAGGGCTGAGCAGTTCTTC.

This clone was observed a handful of times. This chain joins TRBV6-5 and TRBJ2-7, with 7 bases that match TRBD1. The V gene's germline CDR1 is MNHEY and CDR2 SVGAGI. V was pared by 5 bases and J by 1 base, with 2 bases of the junction left unmatched. The CDR3 extends over 13 amino acids. CDR3 sequence: CASSTQGSYEQYF. CDR3 bases: TGTGCCAGCAGTACACAGGGGTCCTACGAGCAGTACTTC.

The rearrangement links TRBV5-1 to TRBJ1-5; D is undetermined. The V end lost 0 bases, the J end lost 0 bases, and 7 bases lay between the germline ends. Looked up from germline, CDR1 is SGHRS and CDR2 is YFSETQ. There are 15 residues in the CDR3. The CDR3 loop reads CASSLVGGSNQPQHF. The CDR3 nucleotides read TGCGCCAGCAGCTTGGTCGGCGGTAGCAATCAGCCCCAGCATTTT.

This clone was seen a few times. Its ends do not fully match the called genes, so a read error is possible. The J gene is TRBJ2-7, the V gene TRBV5-1, with 8 bases identical to TRBD1. Germline assignment: CDR1 SGHRS and CDR2 YFSETQ. The CDR3 consists of 14 residues. The CDR3 DNA follows: TGTGCCAGCAGCAAAGGACAGGGTCGCTACGAGCAGTACTTC. Protein sequence: CASSKGQGRYEQYF.

The chain combines TRBV6-5 with TRBJ2-5; 7 bases are shared with TRBD1. The J call may be mistaken, given a closer DNA end match to TRBJ2-7. The CDR3 covers 13 residues. Germline V gives CDR1 MNHEY, CDR2 SVGAGI. The CDR3 spells CASRKTGTYEQYF. The CDR3 DNA sequence: TGTGCCAGCAGGAAGACAGGGACCTACGAGCAGTACTTC.

The chain recombines TRBV9 with TRBJ1-6, with 10 bases aligning to TRBD1. The CDR3 is 15 residues long. CDR1 is SGDLS and CDR2 is YYNGEE in the germline V gene. Trimming at V came to 4 bases and at J to 12 bases, leaving 10 bases not matched to a gene. This CDR3 is CASSPSGTGVRPLHF. The DNA of the CDR3 is TGTGCCAGCAGCCCCTCCGGGACAGGGGTAAGACCCCTCCACTTT.

This chain connects TRBV25-1 to TRBJ1-6; D might be TRBD1 (5 bases). Germline loops: CDR1 MGHDK, CDR2 SYGVNS. The CDR3 is made up of 16 amino acids. The V end lost 2 bases, the J end lost 1 base, and 9 bases lay between the germline ends. The CDR3 loop reads CASSESRGSYNSPLHF. The CDR3, as DNA: TGTGCCAGCAGTGAAAGTAGGGGATCCTATAATTCACCCCTCCACTTT.

The chain couples TRBV7-2 to TRBJ2-7, with TRBD2 matching 8 bases. After removal of 5 bases from V and 6 bases from J, the junction contained 12 bases not matched to a gene. In germline, CDR1 is SGHTA, CDR2 FQGNSA. CDR3 length equals 15 residues. CDR3: CASSPKAGGRVEQYF. CDR3 DNA: TGTGCCAGCAGCCCAAAGGCGGGGGGCCGGGTCGAGCAGTACTTC.

This clone was seen more than once but under ten times. The chain carries TRBV19 and TRBJ2-7; 8 bases are shared with TRBD1. The V segment lost 5 bases and the J segment 3 bases; nucleotides outside the gene matches: 6. The CDR3 extends over 14 amino acids. Germline V gene data show CDR1 as LNHDA and CDR2 as SQIVND (reference sequence). The CDR3 DNA sequence: TGTGCCAGTAGTCTGGGGACAGGACGCTACGAGCAGTACTTC. This codes for CASSLGTGRYEQYF.

V usage is TRBV7-9 and J usage is TRBJ2-3; D remains ambiguous. Trimming removed 0 bases at V and 1 base at J, with 11 bases between. The CDR3 totals 16 residues. From germline, CDR1 is SEHNR and CDR2 FQNEAQ (reference sequence). CDR3 sequence reads: CASSLAPLAGTDTQYF. The CDR3 DNA sequence: TGTGCCAGCAGCTTAGCTCCTCTGGCGGGCACAGATACGCAGTATTTT.

The CDR3 nucleotides read TGTGCCAGCTTCAGGGTCAGCACTGAAGCTTTCTTT. Its protein product is CASFRVSTEAFF. This rearrangement joins TRBV18 to TRBJ1-1, with D possibly being TRBD1 (5 bases). The V gene's germline CDR1 is KGHSH and CDR2 LQKENI. Trimming pared 7 bases from V and 4 bases from J, leaving 10 bases between. The CDR3 has 12 residues.

This clone has a handful of counts. The V and J genes are TRBV11-2 and TRBJ2-2; tentative D call: TRBD1 (6 bases). The CDR3 length is 14 residues. The V end lost 8 bases, the J end lost 4 bases, and 14 bases lay between the germline ends. The germline V gene encodes CDR1 SGHAT and CDR2 FQNNGV. The CDR3 sequence: CASSPRGGTGELFF. CDR3 bases: TGTGCCAGCTCCCCCCGAGGGGGCACCGGGGAGCTGTTTTTT.

The V gene is TRBV7-2, the J gene TRBJ2-6, with D perhaps TRBD1 (6 bases). The germline CDR1 and CDR2 sequences are SGHTA and FQGNSA. Trimming cost V 3 bases and J 4 bases, with 13 bases left between them. This CDR3 comprises 16 residues. The CDR3 bases are TGTGCCAGCAGCTTCACAGGGACCGCCGGGGCCAACGTCCTGACTTTC. This encodes CASSFTGTAGANVLTF.

A few counts support this clone. The chain recombines TRBV19 with TRBJ1-2; 11 nucleotides line up with TRBD1. Germline V gene lookup returns CDR1 LNHDA and CDR2 SQIVND (reference sequence). The junction had 6 bases not matched to a gene; V was cut back by 8 bases and J by 7 bases. The CDR3 spans 13 residues. CDR3 sequence: CASGLGQGAGYTF. CDR3 bases: TGTGCCAGTGGTCTTGGACAGGGGGCTGGCTACACCTTC.

The chain joins TRBV27 to TRBJ1-3; 7 bases match TRBD1. Germline trimming cut 6 bases from V and 9 bases from J; bases unmatched to any gene: 8. Germline-derived CDR1 and CDR2 are MNHEY and SMNVEV (reference sequence). This CDR3 has 13 residues. The CDR3 spells CASRGQGEGTIYF. CDR3 nucleotides: TGTGCCAGCAGAGGGCAGGGGGAAGGCACCATATATTTT.

The chain links TRBV5-1 to TRBJ1-5; D gene unclear. This CDR3 contains 15 residues. From germline, CDR1 is SGHRS and CDR2 YFSETQ. Trimming removed 0 bases at V and 4 bases at J, with 11 bases between. The CDR3 bases are TGCGCCAGCAGCTTGGATGGAGGTAATAATCAGCCCCAGCATTTT. It encodes CASSLDGGNNQPQHF. Filled out from reference TRBV5-1 and TRBJ1-5, the complete variable domain reads KAGVTQTPRYLIKTRGQQVTLSCSPISGHRSVSWYQQTPGQGLQFLFEYFSETQRNKGNFPGRFSGRQFSNSRSEMNVSTLELGDSALYLCASSLDGGNNQPQHFGDGTRLSIL.

The CDR3, as DNA: TGCGCCAGCAGCTCTCTAGCGGGGGAGGGCAATGAGCAGTTCTTC. Translation gives CASSSLAGEGNEQFF. The chain employs TRBV5-1 and TRBJ2-1; 10 bases fit TRBD2. J gave up 6 bases and V 3 bases, and 6 bases lay outside the gene matches. Looked up from germline, CDR1 is SGHRS and CDR2 is YFSETQ. CDR3 length: 15 residues.

This clone was seen more than once but under ten times. The chain employs TRBV9 and TRBJ2-5; perhaps TRBD2 as D (7 bases). The V and J ends lost 0 bases and 5 bases respectively, with 11 bases between them. Germline CDR1 reads SGDLS; CDR2 reads YYNGEE. The CDR3 spans 14 residues. As DNA, the CDR3 is TGTGCCAGCAGCGTAGCGGGGAGGGGGGAGACCCAGTACTTC. The encoded protein is CASSVAGRGETQYF.